Listed below are T cell receptor beta chains from one sample, sequenced in a study of cytomegalovirus exposure and HLA in healthy donors. TCRdb's table, derived via immunoSEQ multiplex PCR, lists solely in-frame clones and lacks some. The sample carries about 120,000 clones, roughly 88% recorded once. The sample taken for sequencing was PBMCs. The receptors shown here come from a woman aged 18-35 years in good health and CMV-seropositive. Both conserved end residues are part of each CDR3.

V	J	CDR3
TRBV11-3	TRBJ2-6	CASSPRAGANVLTF
TRBV5-1	TRBJ1-2	CASSLAVQGGGYTF
TRBV5-6	TRBJ1-2	CASSFTGQTYGYTF
TRBV11-2	TRBJ2-7	CASSLGQGRAYEQYF
TRBV5-4	TRBJ2-7	CASSLVQGGSYEQYF
TRBV7-3	TRBJ1-1	CASSLAGGNTEAFF
TRBV21-1	TRBJ1-6	CARRPSWRGLPYNSPLHF
TRBV7-2	TRBJ1-1	CASSLQERTEAFF
TRBV10-1	TRBJ1-5	CASSGPPRGQGPFHSRRPQHF
TRBV7-9	TRBJ2-7	CASSSGTKRSYEQYF
TRBV9	TRBJ1-1	CASSLQGSTEAFF
TRBV7-9	TRBJ2-7	CASSSPAGDLWEQYF
TRBV9	TRBJ2-3	CASSSSYQSLTQYF
TRBV6-4	TRBJ2-3	CASSVNSGSSTDTQYF
TRBV28	TRBJ1-2	CASSLGGRYGYTF
TRBV30	TRBJ1-4	CAWSVNRVNGEKLFF
TRBV9	TRBJ2-1	CASSVARSGFDEQFF
TRBV7-9	TRBJ1-2	CASSNRGLGYTF
TRBV19	TRBJ1-4	CASTTQGSTNEKLFF
TRBV11-2	TRBJ2-7	CASSSDWSSYEQYF
TRBV7-2	TRBJ2-7	CASSLRSRGGEQYF
TRBV13	TRBJ2-5	CASSLRVGPETQYF
TRBV9	TRBJ2-2	CASSVRGGPTLVTGELFF
TRBV15	TRBJ2-2	CATSRDLGGGLTGELFF
TRBV7-3	TRBJ2-1	CASSLGLGSGWTGTHNEQFF
TRBV29-1	TRBJ2-2	CSVLTSGGFAGELFF
TRBV6-1	TRBJ1-2	CASSEQAGDGYTF
TRBV7-7	TRBJ2-5	CASSLAGGIQETQYF
TRBV19	TRBJ1-4	CASNRIRGRGEKLFF
TRBV5-4	TRBJ2-1	CASSHRDVHNEQFF
TRBV6-6	TRBJ1-2	CASSYRPGTGIYGYTF
TRBV6-1	TRBJ2-7	CASSEASGQGYEQYF
TRBV30	TRBJ1-1	CAWSTERVNMGNTEAFF